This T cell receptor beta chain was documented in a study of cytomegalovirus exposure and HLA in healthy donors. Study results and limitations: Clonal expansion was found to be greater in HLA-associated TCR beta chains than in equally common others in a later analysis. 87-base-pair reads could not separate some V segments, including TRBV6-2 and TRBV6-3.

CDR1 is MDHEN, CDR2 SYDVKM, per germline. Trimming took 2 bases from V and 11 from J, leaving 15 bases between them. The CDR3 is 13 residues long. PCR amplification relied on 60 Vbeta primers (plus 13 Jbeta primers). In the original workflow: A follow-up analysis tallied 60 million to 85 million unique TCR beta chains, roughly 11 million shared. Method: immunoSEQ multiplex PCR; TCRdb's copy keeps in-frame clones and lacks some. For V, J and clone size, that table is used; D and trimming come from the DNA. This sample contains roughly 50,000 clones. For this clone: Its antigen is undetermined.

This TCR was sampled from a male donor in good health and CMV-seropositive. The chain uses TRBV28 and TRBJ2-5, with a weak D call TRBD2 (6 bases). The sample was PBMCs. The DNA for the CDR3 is TGTGCCAGCAGTTTAGGGGCATCGGGAGAGCAGTACTTC. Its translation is CASSLGASGEQYF.